The 23 T cell receptor beta chains in this list originate from one sample, sequenced in a study of cytomegalovirus exposure and HLA in healthy donors. The PCR used 60 Vbeta and 13 Jbeta primers. Using immunoSEQ multiplex PCR, the repertoire was profiled, and TCRdb retains in-frame clones only, with some absent. This sample has 90,000 to 130,000 clones, with about 70% found just once. The sequenced material came from PBMCs. These receptors all come from a man aged 30 to 39 in good health and CMV-seropositive.

The chain is built from TRBV4-3 and TRBJ2-7, with no clear D. V lost 0 bases to trimming and J lost 7 bases, with 10 bases between them. CDR1 and CDR2 from the germline V gene are LGHNA and YSLEER. There are 13 residues in the CDR3. For the CDR3, the DNA is TGCGCCAGCAGCCAAGAACGAGAGTGGGAGCAGTACTTC. Amino acids: CASSQEREWEQYF.

Only one count was recorded for this clone. The genes are TRBV9 and TRBJ2-5; 8 positions match TRBD1. Germline CDR1 is SGDLS and CDR2 is YYNGEE. Trimming cost V 0 bases and J 2 bases; bases outside gene matches: 3. This CDR3 region has 15 residues. The CDR3 DNA reads as TGTGCCAGCAGCGTAGCCGGACAGGGTCAAGAGACCCAGTACTTC. This gives the protein CASSVAGQGQETQYF. The full variable domain, with the rest looked up from reference TRBV9 and TRBJ2-5, is DSGVTQTPKHLITATGQRVTLRCSPRSGDLSVYWYQQSLDQGLQFLIQYYNGEERAKGNILERFSAQQFPDLHSELNLSSLELGDSALYFCASSVAGQGQETQYFGPGTRLLVL.

The V and J genes are TRBV7-2 and TRBJ2-5; D possibly corresponds to TRBD2 (6 bases). The J call could be wrong; TRBJ2-7 is a better fit for the DNA end. The length of the CDR3 is 13 residues. In germline, CDR1 is SGHTA, CDR2 FQGNSA. The CDR3 here is CASSTVGGYEQYF. DNA for the CDR3: TGTGCCAGCAGCACGGTGGGGGGATACGAGCAGTACTTC.

This clone was detected a few times. The chain employs TRBV6-1 and TRBJ1-1; possibly TRBD1 for D (5 bases). CDR3 length: 16 amino acids. In germline, CDR1 is MNHNS, CDR2 SASEGT. V was trimmed by 4 bases and J by 2 bases, leaving 17 bases between them. CDR3: CASSALGVGLNTEAFF. In DNA, the CDR3 is TGTGCCAGCAGTGCCTTAGGGGTTGGCCTTAACACTGAAGCTTTCTTT.

This chain uses TRBV5-1 with TRBJ1-3, with 7 bases fitting TRBD1. The CDR3 extends over 15 amino acids. The germline gives CDR1 SGHRS, CDR2 YFSETQ. J gave up 0 bases and V 5 bases, and 5 bases lay outside the gene matches. The CDR3 loop is CASSLSGGSGNTIYF. The CDR3 DNA is TGCGCCAGCAGTCTCTCAGGGGGCTCTGGAAACACCATATATTTT.

This clone was found a few times. This chain uses TRBV13 with TRBJ1-2; D remains ambiguous. This CDR3 comprises 15 residues. Per the germline V gene, CDR1 is PRHDT and CDR2 is FYEKMQ (reference sequence). The germline V and J ends were trimmed by 0 bases and 8 bases, with 16 bases remaining between them. Written as DNA, the CDR3 is TGTGCCAGCAGCTTAGGCGAGGGAGGTGGCAAGGGCTACACCTTC. Translated: CASSLGEGGGKGYTF. Drawing the rest from reference TRBV13 and TRBJ1-2, the complete variable domain is AAGVIQSPRHLIKEKRETATLKCYPIPRHDTVYWYQQGPGQDPQFLISFYEKMQSDKGSIPDRFSAQQFSDYHSELNMSSLELGDSALYFCASSLGEGGGKGYTFGSGTRLTVV.

CDR3: CASSPRSTGELFF. DNA for the CDR3: TGCGCCAGCAGTCCAAGGAGCACCGGGGAGCTGTTTTTT. The rearrangement links TRBV23-1 to TRBJ2-2; D gene ambiguous. TRBV23-1 is known as an ORF, though its function is uncertain. The length of the CDR3 is 13 residues. V gave up 4 bases and J gave up 4 bases, with 7 bases separating them.

This clone was seen only once. The J gene is TRBJ1-2, the V gene TRBV9; no firm D call. V lost 4 bases and J lost 2, with 15 bases in between. CDR3 size: 15 residues. Germline V lookup: CDR1 SGDLS, CDR2 YYNGEE. The CDR3 DNA sequence: TGTGCCAGCAGCCCCGACCCGCAGGCGAACTATGGCTACACCTTC. This translates into CASSPDPQANYGYTF.

This clone was detected only a few times. The chain carries TRBV19 and TRBJ1-2; D may be TRBD1 (5 bases). CDR3 length: 10 amino acids. Deletions cut 8 bases from V and 8 bases from J, with 9 bases between. The germline V gene encodes CDR1 LNHDA and CDR2 SQIVND (reference sequence). CDR3 sequence (DNA): TGTGCCAGTGGGGCCGTAGGCTACACCTTC. Protein sequence: CASGAVGYTF.

V is TRBV7-7 and J is TRBJ2-7; no firm D call. Germline values: CDR1 SSHAT, CDR2 FNYEAQ (reference sequence). Trimming shortened V by 2 bases and J by 6 bases, and 14 bases separated the two germline ends. The CDR3 is 14 residues long. Written as DNA, the CDR3 is TGTGCCAGCAGCTTACGACAACAAGGAACCGAGCAGTACTTC. It specifies CASSLRQQGTEQYF.

This clone was observed once. The rearrangement uses TRBV6-5 and TRBJ1-2; possibly TRBD1 for D (6 bases). The CDR3 has 14 residues. V gave up 5 bases and J gave up 0 bases, with 10 bases separating them. The germline CDR1 and CDR2 sequences are MNHEY and SVGAGI. CDR3 in amino acids: CASSQTGTNYGYTF. The DNA for the CDR3 is TGTGCCAGCAGTCAAACAGGGACTAACTATGGCTACACCTTC.

This clone has more than one count but fewer than ten. This chain links TRBV5-6 with TRBJ1-1; unclear D gene. The length of the CDR3 is 14 residues. Germline V gene lookup returns CDR1 SGHDT and CDR2 YYEEEE. V shed 1 base and J shed 0 bases, with 7 bases lying between them. The CDR3 coding sequence is TGTGCCAGCAGCTTGCCCCCCATGAACACTGAAGCTTTCTTT. Translation gives CASSLPPMNTEAFF.

This clone showed up just a few times. CDR3 DNA: TGTGCCAGCAGCTCGGGACTAGCGTTGTACAATGAGCAGTTCTTC. Translated: CASSSGLALYNEQFF. The chain links TRBV7-6 to TRBJ2-1; 10 positions agree with TRBD2. The V segment lost 4 bases and the J segment 4 bases; nucleotides outside the gene matches: 4. Germline V lookup: CDR1 SGHVS, CDR2 FNYEAQ. There are 15 residues in the CDR3.

This clone has a single count. One end of the junction does not line up with germline, which may come from a read error. The chain combines TRBV7-8 with TRBJ1-6; D unresolved. Germline CDR1 is SGHVS and CDR2 is FQNEAQ. The CDR3 covers 14 residues. For the CDR3, the DNA is TGTGCCAGCAGCCTAGCTACGGGGAATTCACCCCTCCACTTT. Amino acids: CASSLATGNSPLHF.

Regarding this clone: An end of the junction differs from the germline gene, which may be a read error. V is TRBV7-9 and J is TRBJ1-4; possibly TRBD1 for D (5 bases). The length of the CDR3 is 15 residues. Germline CDR1 reads SEHNR; CDR2 reads FQNEAQ (reference sequence). The CDR3 DNA is TGTTCCAGCAGCTTTGACAGCACCACCAATGAAAAACTGTTTTTT. Its translation is CSSSFDSTTNEKLFF.

The table lists this clone with a few counts. This specimen includes other DNA sequences encoding the same CDR3. The rearrangement uses TRBV27 and TRBJ1-1; TRBD1 matches at 7 bases. V lost 3 bases and J lost 5; bases outside the gene matches: 6. The V gene's germline CDR1 is MNHEY and CDR2 SMNVEV (reference sequence). The CDR3 extends over 14 amino acids. DNA of the CDR3: TGTGCCAGCAGTTTTCACAGGGGTAGTACTGAAGCTTTCTTT. It yields the protein CASSFHRGSTEAFF.

The genes are TRBV27 and TRBJ2-1; 8 positions agree with TRBD2. Germline V gives CDR1 MNHEY, CDR2 SMNVEV (reference sequence). This CDR3 has 16 residues. V trimming: 1 base; J trimming: 7 bases; junction bases outside the gene matches: 9. CDR3 coding DNA: TGTGCCAGCAGTTTATGGGCCAGCGGGGGATCAAATGAGCAGTTCTTC. It encodes CASSLWASGGSNEQFF.

This clone has a single count. The chain links TRBV23-1 to TRBJ2-1; 7 bases match TRBD2. TRBV23-1 is an open reading frame, and its role is uncertain. The J segment lost 3 bases and the V segment lost 4 bases, leaving 6 bases of the junction unmatched. There are 15 residues in the CDR3. CDR3 sequence (DNA): TGCGCCAGCAGTCGCTCCGGGACTAACTACAATGAGCAGTTCTTC. The encoded protein is CASSRSGTNYNEQFF.

The chain combines TRBV5-1 with TRBJ2-1, with 8 bases identical to TRBD1. The length of the CDR3 is 16 residues. The germline gives CDR1 SGHRS, CDR2 YFSETQ. The trim removed 1 base at V and 9 bases at J, leaving 12 bases unmatched. The CDR3 region has the DNA TGCGCCAGCAGCTTGTCTTCGGACAGGGAGTTAGGTGAGCAGTTCTTC. This encodes CASSLSSDRELGEQFF.

This clone was counted between two and nine times. The chain links TRBV10-3 to TRBJ1-5; weak D call: TRBD1 (6 bases). CDR1 and CDR2 from the germline V gene are ENHRY and SYGVKD. The CDR3 has 13 amino acids. V was cut by 6 bases and J by 7 bases, with 13 bases left in between. CDR3 sequence (DNA): TGTGCCATCAGCGGGGGGCATGGGCAGCCCCAGCATTTT. This codes for CAISGGHGQPQHF.

This clone was seen a handful of times. The V gene is TRBV5-1, the J gene TRBJ2-7, with TRBD2 matching over 7 bases. This CDR3 contains 19 residues. Trimming at V came to 0 bases and at J to 3 bases, leaving 18 bases not matched to a gene. CDR1 and CDR2 (germline): SGHRS, YFSETQ. The CDR3 loop reads CASSLGLVGGDRTDYEQYF. DNA of the CDR3: TGCGCCAGCAGCTTGGGTCTGGTGGGAGGGGATAGGACGGACTACGAGCAGTACTTC.

The V gene is TRBV2, the J gene TRBJ1-5; D is ambiguous. The CDR3 spans 14 residues. Germline loops: CDR1 SNHLY, CDR2 FYNNEI. V was trimmed by 0 bases and J by 1 base, leaving 4 bases between them. DNA of the CDR3: TGTGCCAGCAGTGAAGCGCGGAGCAATCAGCCCCAGCATTTT. Translation: CASSEARSNQPQHF. Combining the CDR3 with reference TRBV2 and TRBJ1-5 gives the whole variable domain EPEVTQTPSHQVTQMGQEVILRCVPISNHLYFYWYRQILGQKVEFLVSFYNNEISEKSEIFDDQFSVERPDGSNFTLKIRSTKLEDSAMYFCASSEARSNQPQHFGDGTRLSIL.

The table lists this clone with a few counts. J is TRBJ2-7 and V is TRBV4-3; 9 nucleotides match TRBD1. V lost 1 base, J lost 3 bases, and 4 bases stayed unmatched. CDR3 length: 15 residues. In germline, CDR1 is LGHNA, CDR2 YSLEER. The CDR3 protein is CASSQVPGQGYEQYF. CDR3 bases: TGCGCCAGCAGCCAAGTCCCGGGACAGGGCTACGAGCAGTACTTC.